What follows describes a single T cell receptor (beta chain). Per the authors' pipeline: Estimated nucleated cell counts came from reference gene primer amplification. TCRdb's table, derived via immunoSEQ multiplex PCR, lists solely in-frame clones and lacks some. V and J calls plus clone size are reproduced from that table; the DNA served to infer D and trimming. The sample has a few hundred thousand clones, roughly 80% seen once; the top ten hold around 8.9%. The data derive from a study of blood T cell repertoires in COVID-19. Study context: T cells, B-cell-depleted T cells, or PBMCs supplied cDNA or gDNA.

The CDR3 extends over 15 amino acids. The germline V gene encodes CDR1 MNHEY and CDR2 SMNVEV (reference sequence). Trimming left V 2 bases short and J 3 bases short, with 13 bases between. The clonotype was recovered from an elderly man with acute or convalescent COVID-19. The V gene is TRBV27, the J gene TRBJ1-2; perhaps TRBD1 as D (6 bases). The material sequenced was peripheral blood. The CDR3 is CASSLKGVYDYGYTF. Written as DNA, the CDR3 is TGTGCCAGCAGTTTAAAGGGGGTGTATGACTATGGCTACACCTTC.